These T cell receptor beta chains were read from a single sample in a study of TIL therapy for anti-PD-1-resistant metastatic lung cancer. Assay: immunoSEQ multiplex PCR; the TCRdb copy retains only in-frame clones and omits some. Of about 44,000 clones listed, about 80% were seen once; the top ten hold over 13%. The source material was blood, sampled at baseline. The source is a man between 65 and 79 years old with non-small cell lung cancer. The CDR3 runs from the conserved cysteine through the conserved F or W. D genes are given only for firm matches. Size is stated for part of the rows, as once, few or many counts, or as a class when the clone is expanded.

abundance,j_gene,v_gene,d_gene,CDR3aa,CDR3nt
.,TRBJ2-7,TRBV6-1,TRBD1,CASSGQGAFEQYF,TGTGCCAGCAGTGGCCAGGGGGCTTTCGAGCAGTACTTC
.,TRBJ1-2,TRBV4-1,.,CASSQDRGGGYGYTF,TGCGCCAGCAGCCAAGATCGGGGGGGCGGCTATGGCTACACCTTC
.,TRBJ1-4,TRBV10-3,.,CAISETAEKLFF,TGTGCCATCAGTGAAACAGCGGAAAAACTGTTTTTT
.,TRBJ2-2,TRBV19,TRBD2,CASSIVYGTTYTGELFF,TGTGCCAGTAGTATAGTGTACGGGACTACCTACACCGGGGAGCTGTTTTTT
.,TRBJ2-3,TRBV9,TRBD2,CASSANPGLAGGLNTDTQYF,TGTGCCAGCAGCGCTAACCCGGGACTAGCGGGAGGGCTGAACACAGATACGCAGTATTTT
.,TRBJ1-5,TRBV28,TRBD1,CASINAGGIWPQHF,TGTGCCAGCATCAACGCAGGGGGAATATGGCCCCAGCATTTT
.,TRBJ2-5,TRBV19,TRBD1,CASSNRDRAGETQYF,TGTGCCAGTAGTAACCGGGACAGGGCAGGAGAGACCCAGTACTTC
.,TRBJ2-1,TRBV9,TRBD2,CASSTFLTSGFSPSYNEQFF,TGTGCCAGCAGCACCTTCCTGACTAGCGGGTTTTCCCCGTCCTACAATGAGCAGTTCTTC
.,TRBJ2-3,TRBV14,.,CASSKTLSGTSRGDTQYF,TGTGCCAGCAGCAAGACCCTCAGCGGGACCTCCAGGGGAGATACGCAGTATTTT
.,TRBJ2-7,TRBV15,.,CATSSAAGASRYEQYF,TGTGCCACCAGCAGTGCCGCAGGGGCCTCTAGGTACGAGCAGTACTTC
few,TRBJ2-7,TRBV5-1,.,CASSTPDGVYEQYF,TGCGCCAGCAGCACCCCAGATGGGGTTTACGAGCAGTACTTC
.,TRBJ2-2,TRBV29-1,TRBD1,CSVGSGTGSAGELFF,TGCAGCGTTGGCTCCGGGACAGGGAGTGCCGGGGAGCTGTTTTTT
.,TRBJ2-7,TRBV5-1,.,CASSLAAESYEQYF,TGCGCCAGCAGCTTGGCGGCAGAGTCCTACGAGCAGTACTTC
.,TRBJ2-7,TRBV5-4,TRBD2,CASSPGTSWEQYF,TGTGCCAGCAGCCCGGGGACTAGCTGGGAGCAGTACTTC
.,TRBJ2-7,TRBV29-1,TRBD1,CSVEVLDRGGYEQYF,TGCAGCGTTGAAGTTTTAGACAGGGGTGGGTACGAGCAGTACTTC